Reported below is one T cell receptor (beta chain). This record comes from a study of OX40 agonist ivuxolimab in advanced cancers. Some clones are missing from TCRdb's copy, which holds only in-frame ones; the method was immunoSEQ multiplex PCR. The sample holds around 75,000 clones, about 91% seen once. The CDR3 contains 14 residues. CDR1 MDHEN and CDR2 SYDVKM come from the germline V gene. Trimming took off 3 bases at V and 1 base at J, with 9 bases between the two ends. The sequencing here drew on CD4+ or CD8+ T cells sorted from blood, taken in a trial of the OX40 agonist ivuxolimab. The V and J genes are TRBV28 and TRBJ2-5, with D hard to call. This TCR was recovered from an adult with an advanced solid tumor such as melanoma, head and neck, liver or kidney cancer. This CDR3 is CASSFVGLQETQYF. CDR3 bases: TGTGCCAGCAGTTTCGTGGGCCTCCAAGAGACCCAGTACTTC.